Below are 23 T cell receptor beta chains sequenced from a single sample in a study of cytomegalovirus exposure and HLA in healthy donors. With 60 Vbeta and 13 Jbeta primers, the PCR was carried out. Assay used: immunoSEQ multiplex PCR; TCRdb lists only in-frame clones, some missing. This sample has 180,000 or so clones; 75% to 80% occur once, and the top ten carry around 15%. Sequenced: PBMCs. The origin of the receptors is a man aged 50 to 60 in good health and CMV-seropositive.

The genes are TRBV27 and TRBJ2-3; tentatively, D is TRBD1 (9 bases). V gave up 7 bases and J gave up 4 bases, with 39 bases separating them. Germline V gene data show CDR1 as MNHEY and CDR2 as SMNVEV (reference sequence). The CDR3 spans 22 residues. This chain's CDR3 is CASTLRVGRDRDTAGVSDTQYF. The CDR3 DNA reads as TGTGCCAGCACCCTGAGAGTCGGTAGGGACAGGGACACAGCGGGGGTCTCAGATACGCAGTATTTT.

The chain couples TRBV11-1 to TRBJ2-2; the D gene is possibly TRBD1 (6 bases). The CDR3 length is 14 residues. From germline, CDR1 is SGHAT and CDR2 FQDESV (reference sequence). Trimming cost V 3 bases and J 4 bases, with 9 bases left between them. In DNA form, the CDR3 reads TGTGCCAGCAGCTTCACAGGGTCCACCGGGGAGCTGTTTTTT. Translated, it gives CASSFTGSTGELFF. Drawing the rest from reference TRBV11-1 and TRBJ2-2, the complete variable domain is EAEVAQSPRYKITEKSQAVAFWCDPISGHATLYWYRQILGQGPELLVQFQDESVVDDSQLPKDRFSAERLKGVDSTLKIQPAELGDSAMYLCASSFTGSTGELFFGEGSRLTVL.

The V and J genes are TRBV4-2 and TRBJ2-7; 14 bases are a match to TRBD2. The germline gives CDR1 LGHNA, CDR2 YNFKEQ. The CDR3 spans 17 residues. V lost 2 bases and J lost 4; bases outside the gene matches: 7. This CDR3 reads CASSQPGGLAGEYEQYF. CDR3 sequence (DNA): TGTGCCAGCAGCCAACCGGGGGGACTAGCGGGGGAGTACGAGCAGTACTTC.

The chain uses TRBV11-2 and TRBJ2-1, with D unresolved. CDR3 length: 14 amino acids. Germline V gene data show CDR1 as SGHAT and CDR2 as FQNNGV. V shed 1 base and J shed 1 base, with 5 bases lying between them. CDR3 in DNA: TGTGCCAGCAGCTTAGGACTGTCCTACAATGAGCAGTTCTTC. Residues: CASSLGLSYNEQFF.

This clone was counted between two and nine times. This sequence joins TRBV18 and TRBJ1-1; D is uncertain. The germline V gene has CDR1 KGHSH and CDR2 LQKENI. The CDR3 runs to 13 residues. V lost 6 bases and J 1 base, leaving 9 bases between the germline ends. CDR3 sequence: CASSQTGNTEAFF. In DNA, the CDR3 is TGTGCCAGCTCGCAGACGGGGAACACTGAAGCTTTCTTT.

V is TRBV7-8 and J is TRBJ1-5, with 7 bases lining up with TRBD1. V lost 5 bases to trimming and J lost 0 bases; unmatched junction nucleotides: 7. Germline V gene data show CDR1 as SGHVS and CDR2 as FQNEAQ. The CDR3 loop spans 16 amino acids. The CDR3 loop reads CASSRRDRSSNQPQHF. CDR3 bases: TGTGCCAGCAGCAGGCGGGACAGATCTAGCAATCAGCCCCAGCATTTT.

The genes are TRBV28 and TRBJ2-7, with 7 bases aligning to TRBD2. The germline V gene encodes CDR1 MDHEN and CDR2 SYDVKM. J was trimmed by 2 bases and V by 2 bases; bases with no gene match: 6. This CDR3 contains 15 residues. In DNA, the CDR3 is TGTGCCAGCAGTTTAGGTGTGGCGGGGGCCTACGAGCAGTACTTC. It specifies CASSLGVAGAYEQYF.

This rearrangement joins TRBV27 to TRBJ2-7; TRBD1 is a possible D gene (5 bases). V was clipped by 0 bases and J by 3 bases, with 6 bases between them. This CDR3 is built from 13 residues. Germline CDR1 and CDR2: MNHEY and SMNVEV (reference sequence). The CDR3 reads CASSLSGHYEQYV. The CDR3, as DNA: TGTGCCAGCAGTTTATCGGGGCACTACGAGCAGTACGTC.

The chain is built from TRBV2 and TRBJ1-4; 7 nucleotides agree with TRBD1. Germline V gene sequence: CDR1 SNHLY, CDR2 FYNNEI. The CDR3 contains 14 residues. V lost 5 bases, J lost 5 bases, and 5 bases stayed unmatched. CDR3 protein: CASSLTGPNEKLFF. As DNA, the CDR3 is TGTGCCAGCAGTTTGACAGGGCCAAATGAAAAACTGTTTTTT.

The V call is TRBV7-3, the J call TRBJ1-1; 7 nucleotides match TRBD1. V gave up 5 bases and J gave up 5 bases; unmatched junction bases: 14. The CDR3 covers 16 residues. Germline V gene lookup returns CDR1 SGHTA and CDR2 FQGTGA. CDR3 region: CASSLRDSKAGTEAFF. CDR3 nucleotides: TGTGCCAGCAGCCTGCGGGACAGCAAGGCAGGGACTGAAGCTTTCTTT.

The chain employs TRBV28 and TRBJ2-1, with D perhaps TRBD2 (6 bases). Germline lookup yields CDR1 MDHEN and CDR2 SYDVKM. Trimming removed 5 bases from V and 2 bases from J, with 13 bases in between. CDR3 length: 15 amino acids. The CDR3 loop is CASSAPGEAYNEQFF. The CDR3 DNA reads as TGTGCCAGCAGTGCCCCGGGAGAGGCCTACAATGAGCAGTTCTTC.

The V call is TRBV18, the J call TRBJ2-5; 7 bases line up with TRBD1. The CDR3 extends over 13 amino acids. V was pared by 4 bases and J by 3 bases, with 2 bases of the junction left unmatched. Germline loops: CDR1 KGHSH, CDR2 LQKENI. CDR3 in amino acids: CASSRDRKETQYF. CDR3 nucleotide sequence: TGTGCCAGCTCACGGGACAGAAAAGAGACCCAGTACTTC.

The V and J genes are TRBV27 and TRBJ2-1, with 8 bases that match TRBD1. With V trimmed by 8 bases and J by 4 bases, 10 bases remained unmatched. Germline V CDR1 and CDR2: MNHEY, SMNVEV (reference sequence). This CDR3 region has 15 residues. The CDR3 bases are TGTGCCAGCGCACTCGGACAGGGAAGTTACAATGAGCAGTTCTTC. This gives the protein CASALGQGSYNEQFF.

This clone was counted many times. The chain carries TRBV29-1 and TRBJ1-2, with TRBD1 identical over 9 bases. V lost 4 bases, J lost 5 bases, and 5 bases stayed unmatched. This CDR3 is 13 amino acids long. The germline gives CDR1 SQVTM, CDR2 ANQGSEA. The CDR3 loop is CSVAVDRGYGYTF. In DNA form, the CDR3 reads TGCAGCGTTGCGGTTGACAGGGGGTATGGCTACACCTTC.

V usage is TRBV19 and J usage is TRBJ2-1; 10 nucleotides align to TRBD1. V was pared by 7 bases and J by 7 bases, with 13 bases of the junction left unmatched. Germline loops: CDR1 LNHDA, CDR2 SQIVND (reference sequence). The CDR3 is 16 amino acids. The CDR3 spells CASTTHDRGRVNEQFF. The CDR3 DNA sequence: TGTGCCAGTACCACGCACGACAGGGGGCGCGTTAATGAGCAGTTCTTC.

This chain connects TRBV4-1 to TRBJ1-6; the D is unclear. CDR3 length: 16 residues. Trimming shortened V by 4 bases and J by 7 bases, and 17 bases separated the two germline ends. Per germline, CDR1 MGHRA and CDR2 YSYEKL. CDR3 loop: CASSPWAVSRNSPLHF. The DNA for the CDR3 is TGCGCCAGCAGCCCTTGGGCAGTTAGTAGAAATTCACCCCTCCACTTT.

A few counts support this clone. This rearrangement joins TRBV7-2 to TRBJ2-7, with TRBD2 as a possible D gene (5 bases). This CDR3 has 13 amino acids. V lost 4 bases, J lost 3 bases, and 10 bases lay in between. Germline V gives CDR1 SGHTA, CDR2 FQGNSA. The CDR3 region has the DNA TGTGCCAGCAGCTCGGGAAGGGTCTACGAGCAGTACTTC. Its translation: CASSSGRVYEQYF.

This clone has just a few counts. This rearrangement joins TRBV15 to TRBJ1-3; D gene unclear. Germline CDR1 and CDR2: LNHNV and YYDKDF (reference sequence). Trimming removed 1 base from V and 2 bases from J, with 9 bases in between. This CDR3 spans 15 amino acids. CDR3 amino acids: CATSRAGYPGNTIYF. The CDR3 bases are TGTGCCACCAGCAGAGCGGGGTATCCTGGAAACACCATATATTTT.

The CDR3 sequence: CASSLGTGGNTEAFF. In nucleotides, the CDR3 is TGTGCCAGCAGCCTCGGGACAGGGGGGAACACTGAAGCTTTCTTT. The chain carries TRBV11-3 and TRBJ1-1; TRBD1 matches 11 bases. Germline-derived CDR1 and CDR2 are SGHNT and YENEEA. The junction had 3 bases not matched to a gene; V was cut back by 5 bases and J by 1 base. The CDR3 has 15 residues.

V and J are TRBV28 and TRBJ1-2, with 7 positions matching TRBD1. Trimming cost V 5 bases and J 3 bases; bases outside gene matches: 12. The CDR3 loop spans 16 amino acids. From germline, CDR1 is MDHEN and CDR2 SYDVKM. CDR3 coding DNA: TGTGCCAGCAGTGTCCCCGGACAGGCGAACGACTATGGCTACACCTTC. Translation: CASSVPGQANDYGYTF.

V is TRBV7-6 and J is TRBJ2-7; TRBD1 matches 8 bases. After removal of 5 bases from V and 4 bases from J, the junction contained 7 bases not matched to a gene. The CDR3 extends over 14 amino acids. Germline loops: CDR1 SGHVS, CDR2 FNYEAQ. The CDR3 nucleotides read TGTGCCAGCAGCCCAGGACAGGGTGGGTACGAGCAGTACTTC. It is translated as CASSPGQGGYEQYF.

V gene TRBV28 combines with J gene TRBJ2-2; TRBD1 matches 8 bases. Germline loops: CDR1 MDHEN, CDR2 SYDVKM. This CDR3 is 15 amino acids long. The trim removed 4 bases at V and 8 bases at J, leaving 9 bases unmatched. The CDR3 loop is CASSSSGGAAGELFF. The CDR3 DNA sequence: TGTGCCAGCAGTTCCTCAGGGGGCGCCGCTGGGGAGCTGTTTTTT.

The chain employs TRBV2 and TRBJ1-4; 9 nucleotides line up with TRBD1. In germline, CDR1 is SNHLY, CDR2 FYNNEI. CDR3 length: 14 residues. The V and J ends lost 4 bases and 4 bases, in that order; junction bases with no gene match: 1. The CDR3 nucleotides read TGTGCCAGCAGTGGACAGGGGGTTAATGAAAAACTGTTTTTT. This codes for CASSGQGVNEKLFF.